This TCR beta chain was recovered during a study of vaccination and CD4 T cells after COVID-19. Study background: A median of approximately 100 days (range 35 to 161) separated diagnosis from post-COVID sampling.

Trimming stripped 0 bases from V and 3 bases from J, with 15 bases between. Germline lookup yields CDR1 SGHKS and CDR2 YYEKEE (reference sequence). There are 16 residues in the CDR3. Remarks on this clonotype: Antigen: not known.

Sequencing of cultured CD4+ T cell DNA used the Oncomine TCR Beta short-read assay. TCRdb used MiXCR to reprocess the PCR reads, holding one entry per CDR3 protein. The data contain a few thousand distinct CDR3 sequences, around 30% of them singletons. As to treatment: approximately 11-day PBMC culture with coronavirus spike peptide pools or control peptides (ViraFEST assay). During the years 2011-2018, before the COVID-19 pandemic, the unexposed donor's CD4+ T cells were collected. The specimen sequenced was CD4+ T cells from blood, cultured in vitro. The sequence was obtained from a human donor in good health. The chain couples TRBV5-5 to TRBJ2-5; the D call may be TRBD1 or TRBD2 (7 bases each). In DNA, the CDR3 is TGTGCCAGCAGCTTGGCGAGGGGGGGACAGAAAGAGACCCAGTACTTC. The encoded protein is CASSLARGGQKETQYF.